Below, 15 T cell receptor beta chains from the same sample are listed, as sequenced in a study of T cell repertoires in cytomegalovirus infection. Via MiXCR, TCRdb re-called the reads, giving one row per CDR3 protein. The sample lists roughly 180,000 distinct CDR3 sequences, about 15% occurring once. Sequencing was carried out using CD8+ T cells from PBMCs. All receptors come from a human donor in good health (CMV status not recorded). Some clones in this sample may be carry-over from other donors' samples.

The gene calls are TRBV19 and TRBJ2-1; TRBD2 matches 7 bases. J gave up 2 bases and V 5 bases, and 21 bases lay outside the gene matches. The CDR3 extends over 20 amino acids. Germline V lookup: CDR1 LNHDA, CDR2 SQIVND (reference sequence). CDR3 DNA sequence: TGTGCCAGTAGTTGGACCGCCCGGGGGGTGGCCCACACTCCCTACAATGAGCAGTTCTTC. Translated: CASSWTARGVAHTPYNEQFF.

This clonotype was observed many times. The V and J genes are TRBV7-2 and TRBJ2-7, with TRBD1 matching 7 bases. CDR1 is SGHTA, CDR2 FQGNSA, per germline. The CDR3 runs to 15 residues. With V trimmed by 4 bases and J by 0 bases, 6 bases remained unmatched. DNA of the CDR3: TGTGCCAGCAGCTCCAGACAGGGTTTCTCCTACGAGCAGTACTTC. This gives the protein CASSSRQGFSYEQYF.

This clonotype was detected only a few times. V and J are TRBV28 and TRBJ1-5; D is undetermined. Germline values: CDR1 MDHEN, CDR2 SYDVKM. V lost 10 bases and J 0 bases, leaving 10 bases between the germline ends. This CDR3 has 13 residues. The CDR3 coding sequence is TGTGCCACCAAGGAGTTTAGCAATCAGCCCCAGCATTTT. It translates to CATKEFSNQPQHF. The variable domain in full, with the rest retrieved from reference TRBV28 and TRBJ1-5, is DVKVTQSSRYLVKRTGEKVFLECVQDMDHENMFWYRQDPGLGLRLIYFSYDVKMKEKGDIPEGYSVSREKKERFSLILESASTNQTSMYLCATKEFSNQPQHFGDGTRLSIL.

This clonotype was counted only a few times. The chain carries TRBV14 and TRBJ2-7, with D perhaps matching TRBD1 (5 bases). This CDR3 contains 15 residues. Germline V lookup: CDR1 SGHDN, CDR2 FVKESK. Trimming left V 1 base short and J 5 bases short, with 15 bases between. The CDR3 is CASSQGGAPRDEQYF. The CDR3 bases are TGTGCCAGCAGCCAAGGTGGGGCCCCGCGCGACGAGCAGTACTTC. Looking up the rest from reference TRBV14 and TRBJ2-7 gives the full variable domain: EAGVTQFPSHSVIEKGQTVTLRCDPISGHDNLYWYRRVMGKEIKFLLHFVKESKQDESGMPNNRFLAERTGGTYSTLKVQPAELEDSGVYFCASSQGGAPRDEQYFGPGTRLTVT.

The chain has TRBV4-3 and TRBJ1-1; maybe TRBD1 (5 bases). Germline loops: CDR1 LGHNA, CDR2 YSLEER. Trimming pared 4 bases from V and 3 bases from J, leaving 18 bases between. CDR3 length: 16 residues. CDR3 residues: CASSPVAGSEYTEAFF. The CDR3 bases are TGCGCCAGCAGCCCCGTAGCAGGGAGCGAGTACACTGAAGCTTTCTTT.

This clonotype was counted only a few times. V and J are TRBV29-1 and TRBJ1-1, with D possibly being TRBD1 (6 bases). Germline CDR1 is SQVTM and CDR2 is ANQGSEA. CDR3 size: 13 residues. V lost 7 bases and J lost 2, with 14 bases in between. Written as DNA, the CDR3 is TGCAGCGCCGGGCCAGGGGACAACACTGAAGCTTTCTTT. Translated: CSAGPGDNTEAFF.

CDR3 sequence: CASSERGGIYEQYF. Here the CDR3 DNA reads TGTGCCAGCAGTGAAAGGGGTGGGATATACGAGCAGTACTTC. The gene calls are TRBV2 and TRBJ2-7, with a tentative D call TRBD1 (5 bases). The length of the CDR3 is 14 residues. The ends were cut back, 2 bases at V and 4 bases at J, with 12 bases in the middle. Germline V CDR1 and CDR2: SNHLY, FYNNEI.

This clonotype was seen a handful of times. V is TRBV25-1 and J is TRBJ1-1; D remains unclear. The germline gives CDR1 MGHDK, CDR2 SYGVNS. This CDR3 has 14 residues. The ends were cut back, 4 bases at V and 6 bases at J, with 15 bases in the middle. For the CDR3, the DNA is TGTGCCAGCAGTGGCCGCGGAATAAAGGCTGAAGCTTTCTTT. This sequence encodes CASSGRGIKAEAFF. The full variable domain, in which reference TRBV25-1 and TRBJ1-1 provide the parts outside the CDR3, is EADIYQTPRYLVIGTGKKITLECSQTMGHDKMYWYQQDPGMELHLIHYSYGVNSTEKGDLSSESTVSRIRTEHFPLTLESARPSHTSQYLCASSGRGIKAEAFFGQGTRLTVV.

The chain employs TRBV10-3 and TRBJ2-1; TRBD2 is a possible D gene (5 bases). V lost 2 bases and J 6 bases, leaving 26 bases between the germline ends. Germline CDR1 reads ENHRY; CDR2 reads SYGVKD. The CDR3 has 19 amino acids. The CDR3 region is CAISETLGDALTQGNEQFF. The CDR3 DNA is TGTGCCATCAGTGAGACCCTGGGAGATGCCTTAACACAAGGCAATGAGCAGTTCTTC.

This clonotype was found a few times. The chain couples TRBV6-2 or TRBV6-3 to TRBJ1-1; unclear D gene. This CDR3 has 11 residues. Germline lookup yields CDR1 MNHEY and CDR2 SVGEGT. V shed 8 bases and J shed 1 base, with 5 bases lying between them. The CDR3 here is CASRWNTEAFF. The CDR3 DNA reads as TGTGCCAGCCGTTGGAACACTGAAGCTTTCTTT.

This clonotype has only a few counts. V gene TRBV11-1 combines with J gene TRBJ1-1; tentatively, D is TRBD1 (5 bases). The length of the CDR3 is 14 residues. Germline V gene sequence: CDR1 SGHAT, CDR2 FQDESV (reference sequence). Trimming pared 0 bases from V and 11 bases from J, leaving 16 bases between. The CDR3 is CASSLASGTSAAFF. The CDR3 nucleotides read TGTGCCAGCAGCTTAGCCTCGGGGACCTCGGCGGCTTTCTTT.

This clonotype showed up just a few times. This chain connects TRBV20-1 to TRBJ1-2; 7 bases fit TRBD1. CDR1 DFQATT and CDR2 SNEGSKA come from the germline V gene (reference sequence). V lost 3 bases and J lost 4; bases outside the gene matches: 5. The CDR3 totals 13 residues. The DNA for the CDR3 is TGCAGTGCTAGTCGGGACAGAACCTATGGCTACACCTTC. This translates into CSASRDRTYGYTF.

The table lists this clonotype with a few counts. The V and J genes are TRBV7-9 and TRBJ1-5; D remains ambiguous. Germline V gives CDR1 SEHNR, CDR2 FQNEAQ (reference sequence). CDR3 length equals 12 residues. Trimming cost V 4 bases and J 6 bases, with 7 bases left between them. The CDR3 DNA follows: TGTGCCAGCAGCTCTGGGAGTCAGCCCCAGCATTTT. Translating it yields CASSSGSQPQHF. The variable domain in full, with the rest retrieved from reference TRBV7-9 and TRBJ1-5, is DTGVSQNPRHKITKRGQNVTFRCDPISEHNRLYWYRQTLGQGPEFLTYFQNEAQLEKSRLLSDRFSAERPKGSFSTLEIQRTEQGDSAMYLCASSSGSQPQHFGDGTRLSIL.

This clonotype was counted only a few times. The gene calls are TRBV7-2 and TRBJ2-1; TRBD2 matches at 7 bases. CDR1 is SGHTA, CDR2 FQGNSA, per germline. The ends lost 5 bases at V and 2 bases at J; junction bases unmatched: 3. The CDR3 is 14 amino acids. As DNA, the CDR3 is TGTGCCAGCAGCCGTCGGGGGGCCTACAATGAGCAGTTCTTC. Its protein product is CASSRRGAYNEQFF.

This chain's CDR3 is CASSYVSRSEAFF. CDR3 bases: TGTGCCAGCAGTTATGTCTCCCGGTCTGAAGCTTTCTTT. This sequence joins TRBV6-2 or TRBV6-3 and TRBJ1-1; D is unresolved. The CDR3 spans 13 residues. V lost 3 bases and J 6 bases, leaving 11 bases between the germline ends. Germline assignment: CDR1 MNHEY and CDR2 SVGEGT.